Listed below are T cell receptor beta chains from one sample, sequenced in a study of blood T cell repertoires in COVID-19. TCRdb keeps only in-frame clones here, not all; method: immunoSEQ multiplex PCR. This table holds a few hundred thousand clones, about 89% found once. Sequences were obtained from peripheral blood. All receptors derive from a woman aged 50 to 60 who had recovered from COVID-19. Both conserved end residues are part of each CDR3. Fields, in order: CDR3 DNA, CDR3 protein, J gene, clone size, V gene, D gene. A D gene is named only where the DNA matches it firmly. Where a row states a size, it is once, few, many or the class of an expanded clone; other rows omit it.

DNA: TGTGCCAGCAGTTTGCCGACGACGGGAAGTGAGCAGTTCTTC
CDR3: CASSLPTTGSEQFF
J: TRBJ2-1
size: -
V: TRBV28
D: -

DNA: TGTGCCAGCAGCCAATCGGAAGCAGGAAACATTCAGTACTTC
CDR3: CASSQSEAGNIQYF
J: TRBJ2-4
size: -
V: TRBV7-9
D: -

DNA: TGCGCCAGCAGCTTGGGCGACAGCTACTATGGCTACACCTTC
CDR3: CASSLGDSYYGYTF
J: TRBJ1-2
size: -
V: TRBV5-1
D: -

DNA: TGTGCCAGCAGCTTGGGGCCAGAAGCTTTCTTT
CDR3: CASSLGPEAFF
J: TRBJ1-1
size: -
V: TRBV3-1/TRBV3-2
D: -

DNA: TGTGCCAGTAGTATGCCCGACAGGGCCAGCAATCAGCCCCAGCATTTT
CDR3: CASSMPDRASNQPQHF
J: TRBJ1-5
size: -
V: TRBV19
D: TRBD1

DNA: TGTGCCACCAGCAGAGATGGAGACGACAGGGGAGCTTTCTTT
CDR3: CATSRDGDDRGAFF
J: TRBJ1-1
size: -
V: TRBV15
D: TRBD1

DNA: TGTGCCAGCAGACCGAACTCGGGACAGGGCTACGGCTACTCCTACGAGCAGTACTTC
CDR3: CASRPNSGQGYGYSYEQYF
J: TRBJ2-7
size: -
V: TRBV11-2
D: TRBD1

DNA: TGTGCCAGCAGTTTTGACAGGGGCTACGAGCAGTACTTC
CDR3: CASSFDRGYEQYF
J: TRBJ2-7
size: -
V: TRBV12-3/TRBV12-4
D: TRBD1

DNA: TGTGCCAGCTCACCACTTACGGGGGACACTGAAGCTTTCTTT
CDR3: CASSPLTGDTEAFF
J: TRBJ1-1
size: -
V: TRBV18
D: -

DNA: TGCGCCAGCAGCTTATTTGGGACAGGGTCCTACGAGCAGTACTTC
CDR3: CASSLFGTGSYEQYF
J: TRBJ2-7
size: once
V: TRBV5-1
D: TRBD1

DNA: TGCGCCAGCAGCTACGACAGGGATAATGAAAAACTGTTTTTT
CDR3: CASSYDRDNEKLFF
J: TRBJ1-4
size: -
V: TRBV5-1
D: TRBD1

DNA: TGCGCCAGCAGCCAAGTACAGGGGGCCACCTACGAGCAGTACTTC
CDR3: CASSQVQGATYEQYF
J: TRBJ2-7
size: -
V: TRBV4-3
D: TRBD1

DNA: TGTGCCAGCAGCCAAGATCACAGGGTCCTTTATTACGAGCAGTACTTC
CDR3: CASSQDHRVLYYEQYF
J: TRBJ2-7
size: -
V: TRBV4-2
D: -

DNA: TGTGCCAGCAGTAGACAGGGTGAAGCTTTCTTT
CDR3: CASSRQGEAFF
J: TRBJ1-1
size: -
V: TRBV6-5
D: TRBD1

DNA: TGCGCCAGCAGCCCCTCGGGACTAGTAAACAATGAGCAGTTCTTC
CDR3: CASSPSGLVNNEQFF
J: TRBJ2-1
size: -
V: TRBV4-1
D: TRBD2

DNA: TGTGCCAGCAGTCATATTGAGACAGGCACAGATACGCAGTATTTT
CDR3: CASSHIETGTDTQYF
J: TRBJ2-3
size: -
V: TRBV7-8
D: -

DNA: TGTGCCAGCAGCCCCACTGCCAGGGGATACGAGCAGTACTTC
CDR3: CASSPTARGYEQYF
J: TRBJ2-7
size: once
V: TRBV5-6
D: -

DNA: TGTGCCAGCAGCTTAGAACGGGGTACCTATGGCTACACCTTC
CDR3: CASSLERGTYGYTF
J: TRBJ1-2
size: -
V: TRBV7-9
D: -

DNA: TGCGCCAGCAGTCGGGATTTGGCAATTTGGACAGATACGCAGTATTTT
CDR3: CASSRDLAIWTDTQYF
J: TRBJ2-3
size: -
V: TRBV5-1
D: -

DNA: TGTGCCAGCAGTTTAAGGGGGCGCGATCCTTTCAATTCACCCCTCCACTTT
CDR3: CASSLRGRDPFNSPLHF
J: TRBJ1-6
size: few
V: TRBV2
D: TRBD1

DNA: TGCAGCGTCCACGGGGGAAGACCATATACGCAGTATTTT
CDR3: CSVHGGRPYTQYF
J: TRBJ2-3
size: -
V: TRBV29-1
D: -

DNA: TGCAGCGTTGTTCTTATGAGCACAGATACGCAGTATTTT
CDR3: CSVVLMSTDTQYF
J: TRBJ2-3
size: -
V: TRBV29-1
D: -

DNA: TGTGCCAGCACCGGGGGGGGCGAGCAGTACTTC
CDR3: CASTGGGEQYF
J: TRBJ2-7
size: -
V: TRBV6-5
D: TRBD2

DNA: TGTGCCAGCAGCTTAGCGCCTTTAGTTACCGGGGAGCTGTTTTTT
CDR3: CASSLAPLVTGELFF
J: TRBJ2-2
size: -
V: TRBV7-6
D: -

DNA: TGTGCCAGCAGCAATATGTGGTTGGAAGGGCGGGGGACCTCCTACGAGCAGTACTTC
CDR3: CASSNMWLEGRGTSYEQYF
J: TRBJ2-7
size: -
V: TRBV7-6
D: TRBD2

DNA: TGTGCCAGCAGCTTCTTCGGGAGGGCCCATTACAACGAGCAGTACTTC
CDR3: CASSFFGRAHYNEQYF
J: TRBJ2-7
size: -
V: TRBV7-2
D: TRBD2

DNA: TGTGCCAGCAGCTTAGTAGCGGCAGCGGAGACCCAGTACTTC
CDR3: CASSLVAAAETQYF
J: TRBJ2-5
size: -
V: TRBV7-9
D: -

DNA: TGTGCCAGCTCATCACTCCAGGGTCAGGGTGAAAAACTGTTTTTT
CDR3: CASSSLQGQGEKLFF
J: TRBJ1-4
size: -
V: TRBV18
D: -

DNA: TGTGCCAGCAGTTCACAGACAGATCTTAACTATGGCTACACCTTC
CDR3: CASSSQTDLNYGYTF
J: TRBJ1-2
size: few
V: TRBV28
D: -

DNA: TGTGCCAGCAGCCGCAGTCCTGTCGATGAGCAGTTCTTC
CDR3: CASSRSPVDEQFF
J: TRBJ2-1
size: -
V: TRBV11-2
D: -

DNA: TGTGCCGCTAAAACTGGGACAGGGCGGACAGATACGCAGTATTTT
CDR3: CAAKTGTGRTDTQYF
J: TRBJ2-3
size: -
V: TRBV10-3
D: TRBD1

DNA: TGTGCCAGCAGCAACACAGGGTTGGGGTACAATCAGCCCCAGCATTTT
CDR3: CASSNTGLGYNQPQHF
J: TRBJ1-5
size: -
V: TRBV3-1/TRBV3-2
D: -

DNA: TGTGCCAGCAGAGACGGAGAGGGGGTTCGGGCTTTCTTT
CDR3: CASRDGEGVRAFF
J: TRBJ1-1
size: -
V: TRBV6-5
D: -

DNA: TGTGCCAGCTCTCCCGGTAACAGCCCGAACTATGGCTACACCTTC
CDR3: CASSPGNSPNYGYTF
J: TRBJ1-2
size: -
V: TRBV18
D: -

DNA: TGTGCCAGCAGCTCTGCCAGGGAAAATTCACCCCTCCACTTT
CDR3: CASSSARENSPLHF
J: TRBJ1-6
size: -
V: TRBV5-6
D: -

DNA: TGTGCCAGTAGTATAGTCACGGGTAACACTGAAGCTTTCTTT
CDR3: CASSIVTGNTEAFF
J: TRBJ1-1
size: -
V: TRBV19
D: -

DNA: TGTGCCAGCAGCCAAGCAGGGTACAATTCACCCCTCCACTTT
CDR3: CASSQAGYNSPLHF
J: TRBJ1-6
size: few
V: TRBV3-1/TRBV3-2
D: -

DNA: TGTGCCAGCAGTTTAACTGATTACCAAGAGACCCAGTACTTC
CDR3: CASSLTDYQETQYF
J: TRBJ2-5
size: -
V: TRBV28
D: -

DNA: TGTGCCAGCAGTTACTCGGACAGGCATGAAAAACTGTTTTTT
CDR3: CASSYSDRHEKLFF
J: TRBJ1-4
size: -
V: TRBV6-6
D: TRBD1

DNA: TGTGCCAGCTCCATCCGGGACAGGGGCCAGCCCCAGCATTTT
CDR3: CASSIRDRGQPQHF
J: TRBJ1-5
size: -
V: TRBV18
D: TRBD1

DNA: TGTGCCTGGAGTGTCAGGGGTTGGACCGGGGAGCTGTTTTTT
CDR3: CAWSVRGWTGELFF
J: TRBJ2-2
size: -
V: TRBV30
D: -

DNA: TGCAGCGTTGAAGATGCAGGGGGCTCTAGCTTCCGAACCTACGAGCAGTACTTC
CDR3: CSVEDAGGSSFRTYEQYF
J: TRBJ2-7
size: -
V: TRBV29-1
D: TRBD1

DNA: TGCGCCAGCAGCCAAGATTCAGCGGTCTCCTACAATGAGCAGTTCTTC
CDR3: CASSQDSAVSYNEQFF
J: TRBJ2-1
size: -
V: TRBV4-1
D: -

DNA: TGTGCCAGCAGCTCCCTAGACAAGGCGTCGGAGGACCTCACAGATACGCAGTATTTT
CDR3: CASSSLDKASEDLTDTQYF
J: TRBJ2-3
size: -
V: TRBV7-2
D: -

DNA: TGTGCCAGCTCACCATCGGGACAGGCGAACAATGAGCAGTTCTTC
CDR3: CASSPSGQANNEQFF
J: TRBJ2-1
size: -
V: TRBV18
D: TRBD1

DNA: TGCGCCAGCAGCGGACCCGGGACAGGGGATTCACCCCTCCACTTT
CDR3: CASSGPGTGDSPLHF
J: TRBJ1-6
size: -
V: TRBV4-3
D: TRBD1

DNA: TGTGCCAGCAGGGACAGGGCCTCTGCGAAGAATTCACCCCTCCACTTT
CDR3: CASRDRASAKNSPLHF
J: TRBJ1-6
size: -
V: TRBV2
D: TRBD1